This T cell receptor beta chain was retrieved from a study of CD8+ T cells in alopecia areata. Documented treatment: oral pan-JAK inhibitor, 5-10 mg twice daily. V was pared by 7 bases and J by 5 bases, with 12 bases between. The CDR3 covers 11 residues. Germline values: CDR1 GTSNPN, CDR2 SVGIG (reference sequence). RNA, once extracted, was reverse transcribed into cDNA for use as the sequencing template. The protocol was immunoSEQ multiplex PCR, while the TCRdb copy is restricted to in-frame clones and leaves out a portion. The sample lists some 200,000 clones, 43% seen once, with around 3% in the top ten.

Material: CD4+ T cells sorted from blood, obtained at approximately week 36, from a patient treated with tofacitinib. The chain combines TRBV30 with TRBJ2-7; either TRBD1 or TRBD2 may fit D (6 bases each). The origin of this receptor is a human donor with alopecia areata. CDR3 DNA: TGTGCCTCCTCACGGGGGCACGAGCAGTACTTC. Protein: CASSRGHEQYF.